These 15 T cell receptor beta chains were sequenced from one sample in a study of blood T cell repertoires in COVID-19. This table comes from immunoSEQ multiplex PCR, and its TCRdb copy is limited to in-frame clones, with some not included. In the table there are around 470,000 clones, 89% of which are singletons. What was sequenced was peripheral blood. These receptor sequences come from a man aged 18 to 30 with COVID-19, enrolled during active disease.

The chain employs TRBV2 and TRBJ2-7; D ambiguous. CDR1 is SNHLY and CDR2 is FYNNEI in the germline V gene. The ends were cut back, 4 bases at V and 7 bases at J, with 8 bases in the middle. This CDR3 has 11 amino acids. The CDR3 loop is CASSVIREQYF. DNA for the CDR3: TGTGCCAGCAGTGTTATCCGGGAGCAGTACTTC.

The V and J genes are TRBV10-3 and TRBJ1-1, with a possible D match to TRBD1 (6 bases). The germline gives CDR1 ENHRY, CDR2 SYGVKD. The CDR3 covers 13 residues. V was cut by 10 bases and J by 1 base, with 13 bases left in between. CDR3 DNA sequence: TGTGCCACGTCCGGGGGGCCGAACACTGAAGCTTTCTTT. It specifies CATSGGPNTEAFF.

The chain recombines TRBV29-1 with TRBJ1-1; D ambiguous. CDR1 is SQVTM, CDR2 ANQGSEA, per germline. Trimming took 4 bases from V and 6 from J, leaving 12 bases between them. This CDR3 is built from 12 residues. CDR3 residues: CSVARGGSEAFF. CDR3 DNA: TGCAGCGTTGCTCGGGGAGGGTCTGAAGCTTTCTTT.

This rearrangement joins TRBV6-6 to TRBJ2-4; weak D call: TRBD2 (6 bases). Trimming removed 5 bases from V and 3 bases from J, with 20 bases in between. There are 17 residues in the CDR3. Germline lookup yields CDR1 MNHNY and CDR2 SVGAGI (reference sequence). Here the CDR3 DNA reads TGTGCCAGCAGTCATGGCCGTGGGGGGTCTGGCAAAAACATTCAGTACTTC. It is translated as CASSHGRGGSGKNIQYF.

This clone has a single count. The chain joins TRBV19 to TRBJ2-5, with D perhaps matching TRBD1 (5 bases). Trimming pared 4 bases from V and 5 bases from J, leaving 5 bases between. CDR3 length: 11 amino acids. Germline V gene lookup returns CDR1 LNHDA and CDR2 SQIVND (reference sequence). DNA for the CDR3: TGTGCCAGTAGTACAGGGGAGACCCAGTACTTC. Amino acid sequence: CASSTGETQYF.

This clone has just one count. The sample contains more than one DNA sequence encoding this CDR3. This sequence joins TRBV6-5 and TRBJ2-1; TRBD1 aligns across 9 bases. The CDR3 runs to 16 residues. Per germline, CDR1 MNHEY and CDR2 SVGAGI. V shed 0 bases and J 1 base; nucleotides not matched to a gene: 1. The CDR3 DNA reads as TGTGCCAGCAGTTACTCGGGGACAGGGTCCTACAATGAGCAGTTCTTC. Translating gives CASSYSGTGSYNEQFF.

The CDR3 region is CSASGQGPGGYTSIYNEQFF. The CDR3 DNA sequence: TGCAGCGCATCCGGACAGGGTCCCGGGGGATATACATCTATCTACAATGAGCAGTTCTTC. The genes are TRBV29-1 and TRBJ2-1, with 8 bases aligning to TRBD1. The V gene end was trimmed by 7 bases and the J gene end by 3 bases; junction bases not matched to a gene: 26. The V gene's germline CDR1 is SQVTM and CDR2 ANQGSEA. CDR3 length: 20 amino acids.

The chain recombines TRBV3-1 (or the pseudogene TRBV3-2) with TRBJ2-1; tentative D call: TRBD1 (6 bases). Germline V gene sequence: CDR1 LGHDT, CDR2 YNNKEL (reference sequence). The CDR3 is 16 amino acids. V lost 5 bases and J 0 bases, leaving 14 bases between the germline ends. The chain's CDR3 is CASSGRQESSYNEQFF. CDR3 in DNA: TGTGCCAGCAGCGGACGACAGGAAAGCTCCTACAATGAGCAGTTCTTC.

The rearrangement uses TRBV11-2 and TRBJ1-3; a weak D match, TRBD1 (6 bases). Trimming stripped 3 bases from V and 10 bases from J, with 10 bases between. Germline assignment: CDR1 SGHAT and CDR2 FQNNGV. The length of the CDR3 is 12 residues. CDR3 nucleotides: TGTGCCAGCAGCTTGGGGCAGGGGACCATATATTTT. It translates to CASSLGQGTIYF. Using reference TRBV11-2 and TRBJ1-3 for the parts outside the CDR3, the full variable domain is EAGVAQSPRYKIIEKRQSVAFWCNPISGHATLYWYQQILGQGPKLLIQFQNNGVVDDSQLPKDRFSAERLKGVDSTLKIQPAKLEDSAVYLCASSLGQGTIYFGEGSWLTVV.

The CDR3 loop is CASSLIGGLTNTEAFF. For the CDR3, the DNA is TGTGCCAGCAGTCTTATAGGTGGACTGACGAACACTGAAGCTTTCTTT. The chain is built from TRBV7-9 and TRBJ1-1; D is unclear. The CDR3 is made up of 16 amino acids. In germline, CDR1 is SEHNR, CDR2 FQNEAQ (reference sequence). V was trimmed by 6 bases and J by 1 base, leaving 18 bases between them.

The J gene is TRBJ1-3, the V gene TRBV19; D is ambiguous. The CDR3 spans 14 residues. The V gene's germline CDR1 is LNHDA and CDR2 SQIVND (reference sequence). V dropped 0 bases and J dropped 2 bases, with 5 bases sitting between them. The CDR3 reads CASSIESAGNTIYF. In DNA, the CDR3 is TGTGCCAGTAGTATAGAGTCAGCTGGAAACACCATATATTTT.

The J gene is TRBJ1-1, the V gene TRBV5-6; D is ambiguous. The CDR3 is made up of 14 amino acids. V was cut by 0 bases and J by 4 bases, with 10 bases left in between. In germline, CDR1 is SGHDT, CDR2 YYEEEE. The CDR3 region is CASSLVGGSTEAFF. CDR3 in DNA: TGTGCCAGCAGCTTGGTTGGCGGTAGCACTGAAGCTTTCTTT.

The V and J genes are TRBV6-8 and TRBJ1-2; 11 bases fit TRBD1. The CDR3 contains 17 residues. Looked up from germline, CDR1 is MNHGY and CDR2 is SAAAGT. Trimming cost V 5 bases and J 4 bases; bases outside gene matches: 12. CDR3 sequence (DNA): TGTGCCAGCAGTCACCGGGACAGGGGGATACATGGCTATGGCTACACCTTC. The encoded protein is CASSHRDRGIHGYGYTF.

CDR3 coding DNA: TGTGCCAGCAAAATACCGGGGACAGACGAGCAGTACTTC. Its protein product is CASKIPGTDEQYF. The J gene is TRBJ2-7, the V gene TRBV6-5; 7 bases align to TRBD1. The germline gives CDR1 MNHEY, CDR2 SVGAGI. Trimming took 7 bases from V and 5 from J; bases not matched to a gene: 8. The CDR3 is 13 amino acids.

The chain has TRBV5-8 and TRBJ2-1, with 7 bases matching TRBD1. The CDR3 is 15 residues long. The ends lost 4 bases at V and 6 bases at J; junction bases unmatched: 10. Germline CDR1 and CDR2: SGHTS and YDEGEE. CDR3 sequence (DNA): TGTGCCAGCAGCCTAGGACAGGTGGTTGGCAATGAGCAGTTCTTC. It yields the protein CASSLGQVVGNEQFF.